The 15 T cell receptor beta chains below were found in one sample sequenced in a study of cytomegalovirus exposure and HLA in healthy donors. Both 60 Vbeta primers and 13 Jbeta primers went into the PCR. Generated by immunoSEQ multiplex PCR, the TCRdb table keeps only in-frame clones and is missing some. The sample holds about 130,000 clones, roughly 79% seen once. Sequences were obtained from PBMCs. Source of these receptors: a woman in her late teens or twenties in good health and CMV-seronegative.

Of note for this clone: Other nucleotide sequences in the sample specify the same CDR3. This rearrangement joins TRBV19 to TRBJ1-1; unclear D gene. Germline V gives CDR1 LNHDA, CDR2 SQIVND (reference sequence). Trimming shortened V by 4 bases and J by 1 base, and 7 bases separated the two germline ends. This CDR3 is built from 13 residues. The DNA of the CDR3 is TGTGCCAGTAGTACAACGGGGAACACTGAAGCTTTCTTT. Encoded protein: CASSTTGNTEAFF.

This rearrangement joins TRBV7-2 to TRBJ2-1; 10 bases align to TRBD1. The CDR3 loop spans 17 amino acids. V trimming: 2 bases; J trimming: 3 bases; junction bases outside the gene matches: 7. The germline gives CDR1 SGHTA, CDR2 FQGNSA. CDR3 sequence reads: CASSLLPGTGVYNEQFF. The DNA for the CDR3 is TGTGCCAGCAGCTTATTGCCTGGGACAGGGGTCTACAATGAGCAGTTCTTC. The whole variable domain, remainder taken from reference TRBV7-2 and TRBJ2-1, is GAGVSQSPSNKVTEKGKDVELRCDPISGHTALYWYRQSLGQGLEFLIYFQGNSAPDKSGLPSDRFSAERTGGSVSTLTIQRTQQEDSAVYLCASSLLPGTGVYNEQFFGPGTRLTVL.

This clone was counted only a few times. The chain joins TRBV29-1 to TRBJ1-1; D is ambiguous. In germline, CDR1 is SQVTM, CDR2 ANQGSEA. The CDR3 extends over 19 amino acids. The V gene lost 1 base and the J gene lost 1 base, with 25 bases spanning the gap. CDR3 amino acids: CSVEAFMHRGGSGNTEAFF. Here the CDR3 DNA reads TGCAGCGTTGAAGCCTTCATGCACCGGGGTGGTTCGGGGAACACTGAAGCTTTCTTT.

This clone has a handful of counts. This chain links TRBV11-3 with TRBJ2-1, with 7 bases matching TRBD2. The length of the CDR3 is 12 residues. The V gene end was trimmed by 6 bases and the J gene end by 8 bases; junction bases not matched to a gene: 4. In germline, CDR1 is SGHNT, CDR2 YENEEA. The CDR3 DNA is TGTGCCAGCAGTCCTGGGGGGGATGAGCAGTTCTTC. It translates to CASSPGGDEQFF. Filled out from reference TRBV11-3 and TRBJ2-1, the complete variable domain reads EAGVVQSPRYKIIEKKQPVAFWCNPISGHNTLYWYLQNLGQGPELLIRYENEEAVDDSQLPKDRFSAERLKGVDSTLKIQPAELGDSAVYLCASSPGGDEQFFGPGTRLTVL.

The chain joins TRBV15 to TRBJ1-4; possible D gene TRBD1, 5 bases. CDR3 size: 15 residues. The germline CDR1 and CDR2 sequences are LNHNV and YYDKDF (reference sequence). The V end was cut by 2 bases, the J end by 3 bases, with 10 bases between. In nucleotides, the CDR3 is TGTGCCACCAGCAGACAGGGTGCCGCTAATGAAAAACTGTTTTTT. Protein product: CATSRQGAANEKLFF.

Concerning this clone itself: Within the sample, other DNA sequences also encode this same CDR3. CDR3 coding DNA: TGTGCCAGCAGCTTGGGACAGGGGGTCTACGAGCAGTACTTC. Protein product: CASSLGQGVYEQYF. This chain joins TRBV5-6 and TRBJ2-7; 9 positions agree with TRBD1. The length of the CDR3 is 14 residues. Germline V gives CDR1 SGHDT, CDR2 YYEEEE. Trimming removed 0 bases from V and 3 bases from J; junction bases left unmatched: 1.

This chain connects TRBV6-1 to TRBJ2-2, with TRBD1 matching over 9 bases. The CDR3 is 15 amino acids. CDR1 and CDR2 (germline): MNHNS, SASEGT. Unmatched junction bases numbered 9, after V lost 8 bases and J lost 5 bases. CDR3 sequence (DNA): TGTGCCAGCGGGCTCCGGGACAGGGAAACCGGGGAGCTGTTTTTT. Its protein is CASGLRDRETGELFF.

This clone was seen once. V is TRBV30 and J is TRBJ2-1, with 13 bases identical to TRBD2. There are 16 residues in the CDR3. From germline, CDR1 is GTSNPN and CDR2 SVGIG (reference sequence). Trimming removed 1 base from V and 2 bases from J; junction bases left unmatched: 2. The CDR3 DNA sequence: TGTGCCTGGAGTGAGGGACTAGCGGGGACCTACAATGAGCAGTTCTTC. Translating gives CAWSEGLAGTYNEQFF. The full variable domain, rest sourced from reference TRBV30 and TRBJ2-1, is SQTIHQWPATLVQPVGSPLSLECTVEGTSNPNLYWYRQAAGRGLQLLFYSVGIGQISSEVPQNLSASRPQDRQFILSSKKLLLSDSGFYLCAWSEGLAGTYNEQFFGPGTRLTVL.

The V and J genes are TRBV7-9 and TRBJ2-5; no definite D call. Germline CDR1 SEHNR, CDR2 FQNEAQ (reference sequence). The length of the CDR3 is 13 residues. The V end was cut by 7 bases, the J end by 2 bases, with 11 bases between. The CDR3 here is CASNNGVQETQYF. DNA for the CDR3: TGTGCCAGCAACAACGGAGTGCAAGAGACCCAGTACTTC. The whole variable domain, remainder taken from reference TRBV7-9 and TRBJ2-5, is DTGVSQNPRHKITKRGQNVTFRCDPISEHNRLYWYRQTLGQGPEFLTYFQNEAQLEKSRLLSDRFSAERPKGSFSTLEIQRTEQGDSAMYLCASNNGVQETQYFGPGTRLLVL.

This clone was counted a few times. The chain employs TRBV18 and TRBJ2-7, with 9 nucleotides matching TRBD2. Trimming at V came to 3 bases and at J to 3 bases, leaving 6 bases not matched to a gene. Germline V gene data show CDR1 as KGHSH and CDR2 as LQKENI. The CDR3 consists of 15 residues. The CDR3 bases are TGTGCCAGCTCACCTCCGACTAGCGGCCACTACGAGCAGTACTTC. It is translated as CASSPPTSGHYEQYF.

The chain couples TRBV30 to TRBJ2-3, with a possible D match to TRBD2 (7 bases). Germline CDR1 reads GTSNPN; CDR2 reads SVGIG (reference sequence). V was clipped by 0 bases and J by 5 bases, with 12 bases between them. The CDR3 covers 14 residues. CDR3 residues: CAWSVRGGGDTQYF. The CDR3 DNA follows: TGTGCCTGGAGTGTGCGGGGAGGGGGAGATACGCAGTATTTT.

This sequence joins TRBV5-1 and TRBJ2-7, with 7 bases aligning to TRBD2. The CDR3 spans 12 residues. The germline V gene encodes CDR1 SGHRS and CDR2 YFSETQ. J gave up 5 bases and V 4 bases, and 3 bases lay outside the gene matches. The CDR3 sequence is CASSLTSNEQYF. The CDR3 DNA sequence: TGCGCCAGCAGCCTGACTAGCAACGAGCAGTACTTC.

The chain links TRBV5-3 to TRBJ2-1, with 7 bases identical to TRBD2. TRBV5-3 is an ORF for which the function is uncertain. Trimming at V came to 4 bases and at J to 12 bases, leaving 28 bases not matched to a gene. The CDR3 has 19 amino acids. The CDR3: CARSTTDREARYGAEGQFF. The CDR3 nucleotides read TGTGCCAGAAGCACGACAGACCGGGAGGCCCGGTATGGGGCAGAAGGGCAGTTCTTC.

V and J are TRBV6-1 and TRBJ1-1; TRBD1 aligns across 8 bases. CDR3 length: 15 residues. Germline CDR1 is MNHNS and CDR2 is SASEGT. Unmatched junction bases numbered 2, after V lost 2 bases and J lost 0 bases. The CDR3 region is CASSEQDRVNTEAFF. The CDR3 DNA sequence: TGTGCCAGCAGTGAACAGGACAGGGTGAACACTGAAGCTTTCTTT.

This sequence joins TRBV30 and TRBJ2-1, with a tentative D call TRBD2 (5 bases). This CDR3 spans 12 amino acids. The V end lost 5 bases, the J end lost 6 bases, and 11 bases lay between the germline ends. Germline V gene lookup returns CDR1 GTSNPN and CDR2 SVGIG (reference sequence). This CDR3 reads CAWGRRGNEQFF. The CDR3, as DNA: TGTGCCTGGGGACGACGGGGCAATGAGCAGTTCTTC.